There are a few counts of the clone carrying this TCR beta chain. The ends were cut back, 6 bases at V and 4 bases at J, with 10 bases in the middle. CDR1 is SQVTM and CDR2 is ANQGSEA in the germline V gene. There are 11 residues in the CDR3. This entry belongs to a study of blood T cells in healthy people across ages. A sample-barcoded 5' primer and a J-beta primer mix were used in a second PCR of roughly 7 to 12 cycles. TCRdb reprocessed the 5' RACE reads via MiXCR and lists one record per CDR3 protein. The sample holds 760,000 or so distinct CDR3 sequences; approximately 25% are singletons and the top ten take 9.4%. The same sample was also studied in work on T cells of mothers and their children. Per that study: Compared with unrelated pairs, related mother-child pairs had slightly higher, non-significant overlap.

The receptor's source is a boy aged 5-17 years in good health. The chain links TRBV29-1 to TRBJ2-7, with D unresolved. The sequenced sample consisted of blood. The CDR3 is CSVLVRYEQYF. In DNA form, the CDR3 reads TGCAGCGTCCTGGTGAGGTACGAGCAGTACTTC.